The count of the clone carrying this T cell receptor (beta chain) is one. These data come from a study of OX40 agonist ivuxolimab in advanced cancers. Here immunoSEQ multiplex PCR was the method, and the copy in TCRdb shows in-frame clones only, minus some. The repertoire includes over 25,000 clones, around 81% of them detected once, and about 34% sits in the top ten. Germline V CDR1 and CDR2: SEHNR, FQNEAQ (reference sequence). This CDR3 contains 14 residues. Trimming took 1 base from V and 7 from J; bases not matched to a gene: 4. Material: CD4+ or CD8+ T cells sorted from blood, obtained in a trial of the OX40 agonist ivuxolimab. The sequence was obtained from an adult with an advanced solid tumor such as melanoma, head and neck, liver or kidney cancer. The rearrangement links TRBV7-9 to TRBJ2-1; 7 nucleotides line up with TRBD1. As DNA, the CDR3 is TGTGCCAGCAGCTTAGTTATACAGGGGAATGAGCAGTTCTTC. This encodes CASSLVIQGNEQFF.